These 17 T cell receptor beta chains were all obtained from the same sample, sequenced in a study of human T cells and chemical hapten exposure. Time point specified: pre-sensitization, week 0. Treatment here: therapeutic diphenylcyclopropenone sensitization with weekly scalp DPC. TCRdb itself ran the RACE reads through MiXCR, one entry per CDR3 protein. The table has roughly 38,000 distinct CDR3 sequences, roughly an eighth seen once; the top ten hold about 5.7%. The source was whole blood, collected in connection with sensitization to the hapten diphenylcyclopropenone (DPC). Receptor source: a woman in her twenties or thirties with alopecia areata. Some clones in this sample may be carry-over from other donors' samples.

The chain employs TRBV7-2 and TRBJ2-1, with 8 bases that match TRBD2. Germline V gives CDR1 SGHTA, CDR2 FQGNSA. This CDR3 has 15 residues. With 6 bases clipped from V and 6 bases from J, the junction kept 10 bases outside the gene matches. In DNA form, the CDR3 reads TGTGCCAGCAGTCATAGCGCGCTAGCGGGCAATGAGCAGTTCTTC. Encoded protein: CASSHSALAGNEQFF.

The V call is TRBV27, the J call TRBJ1-2, with D uncertain. The CDR3 contains 14 residues. V shed 5 bases and J shed 8 bases, with 18 bases lying between them. In germline, CDR1 is MNHEY, CDR2 SMNVEV (reference sequence). The CDR3: CASSQRLHSGGYTF. Written as DNA, the CDR3 is TGTGCCAGCAGTCAAAGGCTCCATTCGGGGGGCTACACCTTC.

This chain joins TRBV28 and TRBJ2-7; D gene unclear. V dropped 6 bases and J dropped 0 bases, with 9 bases sitting between them. Germline CDR1 reads MDHEN; CDR2 reads SYDVKM. The CDR3 spans 13 residues. The CDR3 reads CASRPTPSYEQYF. The CDR3 DNA sequence: TGTGCCAGCAGACCGACACCCTCCTACGAGCAGTACTTC.

This clonotype was detected a few times. The J gene is TRBJ2-7, the V gene TRBV6-1; D unresolved. The V gene's germline CDR1 is MNHNS and CDR2 SASEGT. The length of the CDR3 is 13 residues. Trimming shortened V by 6 bases and J by 2 bases, and 11 bases separated the two germline ends. CDR3 protein: CASSHQDAYEQYF. The CDR3 DNA reads TGTGCCAGCAGCCACCAGGACGCCTACGAGCAGTACTTC.

V usage is TRBV29-1 and J usage is TRBJ2-1; weak D call: TRBD1 (6 bases). CDR1 is SQVTM and CDR2 is ANQGSEA in the germline V gene. With 5 bases removed from V and 12 bases from J, the gap between germline ends came to 14 bases. This CDR3 contains 11 residues. In DNA form, the CDR3 reads TGCAGCGTTTCCACAGGGCGTCGGCAGTTCTTC. This codes for CSVSTGRRQFF.

There are a few counts of this clonotype. J is TRBJ2-3 and V is TRBV11-3; D perhaps matches TRBD2 (5 bases). The CDR3 loop spans 16 amino acids. Between the trimmed V and J ends, which lost 1 base and 1 base, there was a span of 12 bases. The germline V gene has CDR1 SGHNT and CDR2 YENEEA. This CDR3 is CASSLGRGSGTDTQYF. As DNA, the CDR3 is TGTGCCAGCAGCTTAGGCCGGGGTTCGGGCACAGATACGCAGTATTTT.

This clonotype was detected many times. The chain uses TRBV18 and TRBJ2-3, with 10 bases lining up with TRBD1. V gave up 6 bases and J gave up 4 bases; unmatched junction bases: 10. Per germline, CDR1 KGHSH and CDR2 LQKENI. This CDR3 spans 16 amino acids. The CDR3 DNA sequence: TGTGCCAGCTCTCAACTTATCGGGACAGGGGCAGATACGCAGTATTTT. Protein sequence: CASSQLIGTGADTQYF.

This clonotype was seen a single time. The rearrangement uses TRBV29-1 and TRBJ2-5; no clear D gene. This CDR3 contains 12 residues. Looked up from germline, CDR1 is SQVTM and CDR2 is ANQGSEA. Trimming took off 6 bases at V and 1 base at J, with 9 bases between the two ends. The DNA for the CDR3 is TGCAGCGTACAACCTACCCAAGAGACCCAGTACTTC. Its translation: CSVQPTQETQYF.

This clonotype was found a few times. This rearrangement joins TRBV28 to TRBJ1-6, with 11 bases matching TRBD1. The CDR3 extends over 17 amino acids. Germline V CDR1 and CDR2: MDHEN, SYDVKM. Trimming cost V 2 bases and J 8 bases; bases outside gene matches: 8. In DNA form, the CDR3 reads TGTGCCAGCAGTTTAGGTCCGGGACAGGGGGAAGATTCACCCCTCCACTTT. This gives the protein CASSLGPGQGEDSPLHF.

V usage is TRBV11-1 and J usage is TRBJ2-3; a possible D gene is TRBD2 (6 bases). This CDR3 spans 20 amino acids. Between the trimmed V and J ends, which lost 3 bases and 4 bases, there was a span of 29 bases. Germline assignment: CDR1 SGHAT and CDR2 FQDESV (reference sequence). The CDR3 is CASSFMNPTLAPSDPDTQYF. CDR3 DNA sequence: TGTGCCAGCAGCTTTATGAACCCAACGCTAGCGCCAAGTGATCCAGATACGCAGTATTTT.

This clonotype came up many times. The rearrangement joins TRBV5-4 to TRBJ1-6; 9 bases line up with TRBD1. Per germline, CDR1 SGHNT and CDR2 YYREEE (reference sequence). The CDR3 totals 15 residues. J lost 10 bases, V lost 0 bases, and 5 bases had no gene match. CDR3 sequence reads: CASSLGDRVWSPLHF. The CDR3 coding sequence is TGTGCCAGCAGCTTGGGGGACAGGGTTTGGTCACCCCTCCACTTT.

The V and J genes are TRBV20-1 and TRBJ2-7, with a tentative D call TRBD1 (6 bases). This CDR3 region has 13 residues. Germline V lookup: CDR1 DFQATT, CDR2 SNEGSKA (reference sequence). Trimming shortened V by 7 bases and J by 0 bases, and 13 bases separated the two germline ends. DNA of the CDR3: TGCAGTGTCGGGACAATGAACTCCTACGAGCAGTACTTC. Its translation: CSVGTMNSYEQYF.

There are many counts of this clonotype. This chain joins TRBV7-3 and TRBJ2-2, with 7 positions matching TRBD2. V shed 5 bases and J 0 bases; nucleotides not matched to a gene: 12. The CDR3 loop spans 18 amino acids. The V gene's germline CDR1 is SGHTA and CDR2 FQGTGA. The chain's CDR3 is CASSPKAVAGTNTGELFF. The DNA for the CDR3 is TGTGCCAGCAGCCCGAAGGCAGTAGCGGGTACGAACACCGGGGAGCTGTTTTTT.

V usage is TRBV5-1 and J usage is TRBJ2-7; D gene unclear. Trimming shortened V by 0 bases and J by 0 bases, and 7 bases separated the two germline ends. Germline CDR1 reads SGHRS; CDR2 reads YFSETQ. The CDR3 runs to 14 residues. Here the CDR3 DNA reads TGCGCCAGCAGCTTGGCCGTCAGCTCCTACGAGCAGTACTTC. This encodes CASSLAVSSYEQYF.

This clonotype was picked up a small number of times. The V call is TRBV13, the J call TRBJ2-7; 8 nucleotides match TRBD2. The CDR3 consists of 15 residues. J gave up 3 bases and V 2 bases, and 6 bases lay outside the gene matches. The germline V gene has CDR1 PRHDT and CDR2 FYEKMQ (reference sequence). The CDR3 is CASSLRSGGSYEQYF. Here the CDR3 DNA reads TGTGCCAGCAGCTTAAGGAGCGGGGGCAGCTACGAGCAGTACTTC.

About this clonotype: Relative to the germline gene, one junction end is altered; a read error may explain this. The CDR3 reads CASSKDRNTEAFF. The DNA for the CDR3 is TGTGCTAGCAGCAAAGATAGGAACACTGAAGCTTTCTTT. This rearrangement joins TRBV7-7 to TRBJ1-1; D gene ambiguous. The CDR3 totals 13 residues. Looked up from germline, CDR1 is SSHAT and CDR2 is FNYEAQ (reference sequence).

This chain connects TRBV7-9 to TRBJ2-3; 8 nucleotides agree with TRBD1. The CDR3 has 14 amino acids. Trimming cost V 6 bases and J 3 bases; bases outside gene matches: 5. The V gene's germline CDR1 is SEHNR and CDR2 FQNEAQ (reference sequence). CDR3 in amino acids: CASSSRTGTDTQYF. In DNA form, the CDR3 reads TGTGCCAGCAGTAGTAGGACAGGGACAGATACGCAGTATTTT.